This T cell receptor beta chain stems from a study of response to subunit inactivated influenza vaccine. Findings and limits, study-wide: Only a handful of new T cells, the authors suggested, are recruited with each seasonal influenza vaccination.

This clonotype was seen at least ten times. The antigen remains undetermined. TCRdb re-called the RT-PCR reads with MiXCR, one entry per CDR3 protein. This table has around 470,000 distinct CDR3 sequences, around 7.9% appearing once. The V gene lost 0 bases and the J gene lost 11 bases, with 6 bases spanning the gap. The CDR3 runs to 11 residues. CDR1 and CDR2 from the germline V gene are SGHDT and YYEEEE. The sequenced sample was PBMCs from blood, obtained around 25 months after vaccination. The receptor was derived from a man aged 45 to 75 who received an inactivated influenza vaccine. The V call is TRBV5-6, the J call TRBJ2-4, with unresolved D. CDR3 region: CASSLGDLQYF. CDR3 coding DNA: TGTGCCAGCAGCTTGGGGGATCTTCAGTACTTC.